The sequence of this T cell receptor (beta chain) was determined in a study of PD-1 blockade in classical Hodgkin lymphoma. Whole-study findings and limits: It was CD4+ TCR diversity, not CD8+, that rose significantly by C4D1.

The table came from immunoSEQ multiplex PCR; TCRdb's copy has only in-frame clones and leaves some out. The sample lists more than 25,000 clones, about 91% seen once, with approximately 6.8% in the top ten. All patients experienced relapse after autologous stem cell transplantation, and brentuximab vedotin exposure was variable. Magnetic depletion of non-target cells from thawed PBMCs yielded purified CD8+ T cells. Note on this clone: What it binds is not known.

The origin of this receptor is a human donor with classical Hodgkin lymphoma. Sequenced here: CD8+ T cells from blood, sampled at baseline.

This CDR3 reads CASSLTGPGELFF. In DNA form, the CDR3 reads TGTGCCAGCAGTTTGACAGGGCCCGGGGAGCTGTTTTTT. The chain joins TRBV27 to TRBJ2-2; 7 bases map to TRBD1. Germline CDR1 MNHEY, CDR2 SMNVEV (reference sequence). V trimming: 3 bases; J trimming: 6 bases; junction bases outside the gene matches: 1. The CDR3 loop spans 13 amino acids.